This record looks at one T cell receptor (beta chain) sequence and its context. Its specificity is not known. Tumor samples used roughly 20-50 mg of diced tissue. The sample is drawn from a study of early stage breast cancer tumors. As for the study in general: Samples were sequenced at about 9.9-fold average coverage. Regarding the study as a whole: Tumors had around 2.5-fold higher T cell density than normal breast.

The table came from immunoSEQ multiplex PCR; TCRdb's copy has only in-frame clones and leaves some out. The table shows around 25,000 clones, with approximately 67% occurring only once. The length of the CDR3 is 17 residues. Germline CDR1 reads SGHRS; CDR2 reads YFSETQ. J lost 5 bases, V lost 0 bases, and 10 bases had no gene match. Input material: breast tumor tissue. The chain uses TRBV5-1 and TRBJ2-2; 7 bases agree with TRBD2. The clonotype comes from a person aged 55-75 years with breast cancer. CDR3 DNA sequence: TGCGCCAGCAGCTTGGCTGGCGGGAGTCGATCAACCGGGGAGCTGTTTTTT. Encoded protein: CASSLAGGSRSTGELFF.